These 30 T cell receptor beta chains were sequenced from one sample in a study of blood T cell repertoires in COVID-19. TCRdb keeps only in-frame clones here, not all; method: immunoSEQ multiplex PCR. The table records 100,000 or so clones, around 90% of them present only once. The sequenced material came from peripheral blood. The receptors originated from a woman in her forties or fifties with COVID-19, enrolled during active disease.

Here the CDR3 DNA reads TGTGCCAGTCGAGCAGTGCGGGAAGAGACCCAGTACTTC. This encodes CASRAVREETQYF. The rearrangement joins TRBV19 to TRBJ2-5, with a weak D call TRBD2 (5 bases). The germline V gene has CDR1 LNHDA and CDR2 SQIVND (reference sequence). The CDR3 is 13 amino acids. Trimming stripped 8 bases from V and 3 bases from J, with 13 bases between.

This clone has just one count. This chain uses TRBV5-6 with TRBJ2-5; 10 bases line up with TRBD2. The CDR3 sequence is 17 residues long. The V gene's germline CDR1 is SGHDT and CDR2 YYEEEE. Germline trimming cut 2 bases from V and 3 bases from J; bases unmatched to any gene: 10. CDR3 nucleotide sequence: TGTGCCAGCAGCTTTACTAGCGGGGTGGGAGGTGAAGAGACCCAGTACTTC. It encodes CASSFTSGVGGEETQYF. Full variable domain (outside the CDR3, taken from reference TRBV5-6 and TRBJ2-5): DAGVTQSPTHLIKTRGQQVTLRCSPKSGHDTVSWYQQALGQGPQFIFQYYEEEERQRGNFPDRFSGHQFPNYSSELNVNALLLGDSALYLCASSFTSGVGGEETQYFGPGTRLLVL.

This clone was seen only a few times. This rearrangement joins TRBV9 to TRBJ1-2; TRBD1 aligns across 7 bases. V lost 4 bases and J lost 4; bases outside the gene matches: 7. From germline, CDR1 is SGDLS and CDR2 YYNGEE. This CDR3 region has 14 residues. CDR3 protein: CASSQGQTSYGYTF. In DNA form, the CDR3 reads TGTGCCAGCAGCCAGGGACAGACCTCCTATGGCTACACCTTC.

This clone was seen a single time. The chain recombines TRBV27 with TRBJ1-3; D perhaps matches TRBD1 (5 bases). CDR3 size: 15 residues. Trimming cost V 3 bases and J 0 bases, with 9 bases left between them. Per the germline V gene, CDR1 is MNHEY and CDR2 is SMNVEV (reference sequence). The CDR3 DNA sequence: TGTGCCAGCAGTTTGGGTCAGGGCTCTGGAAACACCATATATTTT. Amino acids: CASSLGQGSGNTIYF.

The V and J genes are TRBV7-6 and TRBJ2-5; 8 bases map to TRBD1. This CDR3 comprises 14 residues. Per the germline V gene, CDR1 is SGHVS and CDR2 is FNYEAQ. J lost 2 bases, V lost 4 bases, and 3 bases had no gene match. The CDR3 sequence is CASSSNRGQETQYF. The CDR3 DNA sequence: TGTGCCAGCAGCTCCAACAGGGGGCAAGAGACCCAGTACTTC.

CDR3 amino acids: CASSHRDRGRSEQFF. Written as DNA, the CDR3 is TGTGCCAGCAGCCACCGGGACAGGGGGCGAAGTGAGCAGTTCTTC. V usage is TRBV28 and J usage is TRBJ2-1, with TRBD1 matching 12 bases. The CDR3 consists of 15 residues. Germline values: CDR1 MDHEN, CDR2 SYDVKM. After removal of 6 bases from V and 9 bases from J, the junction contained 9 bases not matched to a gene.

V is TRBV25-1 and J is TRBJ1-3; no definite D call. This CDR3 contains 18 residues. The ends were cut back, 4 bases at V and 0 bases at J, with 19 bases in the middle. Germline-derived CDR1 and CDR2 are MGHDK and SYGVNS. CDR3 coding DNA: TGTGCCAGCAGTGGGGCACACACGCCGTTCCGCTCTGGAAACACCATATATTTT. It translates to CASSGAHTPFRSGNTIYF.

V gene TRBV6-5 combines with J gene TRBJ1-6, with 8 nucleotides matching TRBD1. V lost 5 bases to trimming and J lost 8 bases; unmatched junction nucleotides: 8. The length of the CDR3 is 15 residues. Germline V gene data show CDR1 as MNHEY and CDR2 as SVGAGI. For the CDR3, the DNA is TGTGCCAGCAGTCGACTGACAGGGGCGGATTCACCCCTCCACTTT. Its translation is CASSRLTGADSPLHF.

This clone has just one count. This chain uses TRBV4-1 with TRBJ2-2; 9 positions match TRBD2. CDR3 size: 19 residues. Germline loops: CDR1 MGHRA, CDR2 YSYEKL. The V and J ends lost 2 bases and 7 bases, in that order; junction bases with no gene match: 17. The CDR3 DNA follows: TGCGCCAGCAGCCAACCTCCCGGTGCGAGCGGGGGGCGGGGCGGGGAGCTGTTTTTT. Amino acid sequence: CASSQPPGASGGRGGELFF.

The gene calls are TRBV12-3 or TRBV12-4 and TRBJ2-5; possible D gene TRBD2, 6 bases. The CDR3 has 13 amino acids. V was clipped by 7 bases and J by 5 bases, with 14 bases between them. Here the CDR3 reads CASKSDGGETQYF. Here the CDR3 DNA reads TGTGCCAGCAAATCGGATGGAGGGGAGACCCAGTACTTC.

The chain carries TRBV5-1 and TRBJ2-3, with 9 bases fitting TRBD1. Germline V lookup: CDR1 SGHRS, CDR2 YFSETQ. Trimming took 4 bases from V and 6 from J; bases not matched to a gene: 6. The CDR3 runs 14 residues. The CDR3 DNA reads as TGCGCCAGCAGCGTCGGGACAGGGAGGGATACGCAGTATTTT. It specifies CASSVGTGRDTQYF.

The chain employs TRBV24-1 and TRBJ2-7, with 9 bases lining up with TRBD1. With 3 bases clipped from V and 3 bases from J, the junction kept 5 bases outside the gene matches. Germline V lookup: CDR1 KGHDR, CDR2 SFDVKD. The CDR3 has 15 amino acids. The CDR3 loop is CATSDGTGIYYEQYF. The CDR3 DNA reads as TGTGCCACCAGTGATGGGACAGGGATATACTACGAGCAGTACTTC.

This sequence joins TRBV28 and TRBJ2-3, with 8 bases identical to TRBD1. Trimming cost V 5 bases and J 0 bases; bases outside gene matches: 7. The length of the CDR3 is 16 residues. The germline gives CDR1 MDHEN, CDR2 SYDVKM. DNA of the CDR3: TGTGCCAGCAGTGGTGGATACAGGGGGAGCACAGATACGCAGTATTTT. Residues: CASSGGYRGSTDTQYF.

Here the CDR3 DNA reads TGTGCCAGCAGCTTAATGAGCGGAAATACCTACAATGAGCAGTTCTTC. It encodes CASSLMSGNTYNEQFF. This rearrangement joins TRBV7-6 to TRBJ2-1; D is possibly TRBD2 (5 bases). The germline V gene has CDR1 SGHVS and CDR2 FNYEAQ. This CDR3 has 16 residues. V gave up 2 bases and J gave up 2 bases, with 13 bases separating them.

The chain carries TRBV27 and TRBJ2-3, with a tentative D call TRBD2 (6 bases). Germline V CDR1 and CDR2: MNHEY, SMNVEV (reference sequence). V dropped 4 bases and J dropped 1 base, with 15 bases sitting between them. CDR3 length: 16 residues. CDR3 bases: TGTGCCAGCAGTTCCTTACTAGCACCTGGCACAGATACGCAGTATTTT. Its protein is CASSSLLAPGTDTQYF.

V is TRBV2 and J is TRBJ2-1; 9 positions agree with TRBD1. Trimming cost V 6 bases and J 9 bases; bases outside gene matches: 6. This CDR3 comprises 13 residues. Germline V CDR1 and CDR2: SNHLY, FYNNEI. CDR3 in amino acids: CASSLQGAGEQFF. In nucleotides, the CDR3 is TGTGCCAGCAGCCTACAGGGGGCGGGTGAGCAGTTCTTC.

This chain uses TRBV4-1 with TRBJ1-1, with 7 bases lining up with TRBD1. V shed 4 bases, J shed 1 base, and the junction held 6 bases outside the gene matches. The germline V gene has CDR1 MGHRA and CDR2 YSYEKL. The CDR3 runs 15 residues. For the CDR3, the DNA is TGCGCCAGCAGCCTTACAGGGGCCGAGAACACTGAAGCTTTCTTT. Translation gives CASSLTGAENTEAFF.

The CDR3 here is CATSSPRGGGSKNIQYF. Written as DNA, the CDR3 is TGTGCCACCAGCAGTCCCCGGGGAGGGGGGAGCAAAAACATTCAGTACTTC. The chain joins TRBV15 to TRBJ2-4, with a weak D call TRBD2 (7 bases). V lost 3 bases, J lost 3 bases, and 18 bases lay in between. In germline, CDR1 is LNHNV, CDR2 YYDKDF (reference sequence). This CDR3 comprises 17 residues.

This chain uses TRBV15 with TRBJ2-7, with TRBD1 identical over 8 bases. Germline lookup yields CDR1 LNHNV and CDR2 YYDKDF (reference sequence). The CDR3 is 13 amino acids. Germline trimming cut 4 bases from V and 7 bases from J; bases unmatched to any gene: 6. CDR3: CATSTERTGEQYF. Written as DNA, the CDR3 is TGTGCCACCAGCACCGAGCGGACAGGGGAGCAGTACTTC.

Turning to this clone: Other DNA sequences of this sample code for an identical CDR3. This rearrangement joins TRBV28 to TRBJ1-2, with D possibly being TRBD1 (5 bases). The CDR3 is 14 amino acids. The V end was cut by 2 bases, the J end by 3 bases, with 10 bases between. The germline CDR1 and CDR2 sequences are MDHEN and SYDVKM. CDR3 loop: CASSLGQGYYGYTF. Here the CDR3 DNA reads TGTGCCAGCAGTTTAGGGCAGGGATACTATGGCTACACCTTC.

This chain joins TRBV21-1 and TRBJ2-4; the table's D call, TRBD1, has no DNA check behind it. TRBV21-1 is listed as a pseudogene. This CDR3 region has 18 residues. CDR3 region: CASSPWFPTGRAKNIQYF. CDR3 coding DNA: TGTGCCAGCAGCCCTTGGTTCCCCACAGGACGGGCCAAAAACATTCAGTACTTC.

V and J are TRBV7-9 and TRBJ1-2, with D unclear. V lost 0 bases and J 3 bases, leaving 11 bases between the germline ends. Germline CDR1 reads SEHNR; CDR2 reads FQNEAQ (reference sequence). There are 15 residues in the CDR3. The CDR3 DNA is TGTGCCAGCAGCTTAGCAGGAGGGCAAGACTATGGCTACACCTTC. This translates into CASSLAGGQDYGYTF.

This clone was detected only once. This rearrangement joins TRBV30 to TRBJ1-1; maybe TRBD1 (5 bases). This CDR3 contains 12 residues. Per the germline V gene, CDR1 is GTSNPN and CDR2 is SVGIG (reference sequence). Between the trimmed V and J ends, which lost 7 bases and 5 bases, there was a span of 14 bases. Written as DNA, the CDR3 is TGTGCCTCTCACCCAGACAGAACTGAAGCTTTCTTT. Amino acid sequence: CASHPDRTEAFF.

V and J are TRBV9 and TRBJ2-1; the D gene is possibly TRBD2 (6 bases). Trimming took 0 bases from V and 8 from J, leaving 15 bases between them. The germline V gene has CDR1 SGDLS and CDR2 YYNGEE. This CDR3 has 15 residues. CDR3 DNA sequence: TGTGCCAGCAGCGTAGCAGGAGGGTGGGTCGATGAGCAGTTCTTC. Translating gives CASSVAGGWVDEQFF.

The chain couples TRBV9 to TRBJ2-3; D not resolved. CDR1 and CDR2 (germline): SGDLS, YYNGEE. V was trimmed by 4 bases and J by 3 bases, leaving 6 bases between them. The CDR3 runs 12 residues. CDR3 residues: CASSPMTDTQYF. Written as DNA, the CDR3 is TGTGCCAGCAGCCCTATGACAGATACGCAGTATTTT.

The genes are TRBV6-2 or TRBV6-3 and TRBJ1-5; 7 nucleotides agree with TRBD1. Germline CDR1 MNHEY, CDR2 SVGEGT. This CDR3 spans 15 amino acids. The V segment lost 6 bases and the J segment 1 base; nucleotides outside the gene matches: 6. DNA of the CDR3: TGTGCCAGCAGCCGACAGGGCGGAAGCAATCAGCCCCAGCATTTT. It encodes CASSRQGGSNQPQHF.

CDR3 DNA: TGCGCCAGCAGCCCGAGACTAGATTCCTACGAGCAGTACTTC. Translation: CASSPRLDSYEQYF. The V gene is TRBV5-1, the J gene TRBJ2-7; TRBD2 might be the D (6 bases). The germline V and J ends were trimmed by 4 bases and 1 base, with 12 bases remaining between them. Germline CDR1 is SGHRS and CDR2 is YFSETQ. The CDR3 runs 14 residues.

The rearrangement uses TRBV29-1 and TRBJ1-2; D not resolved. V shed 3 bases and J shed 4 bases, with 15 bases lying between them. Looked up from germline, CDR1 is SQVTM and CDR2 is ANQGSEA. The CDR3 is made up of 14 amino acids. CDR3 region: CSVDEEILGYGYTF. As DNA, the CDR3 is TGCAGCGTTGATGAGGAGATCTTGGGCTATGGCTACACCTTC.

The chain has TRBV19 and TRBJ1-5; possibly TRBD1 for D (6 bases). Germline V gene sequence: CDR1 LNHDA, CDR2 SQIVND (reference sequence). V was pared by 4 bases and J by 1 base, with 14 bases between. This CDR3 has 16 residues. The CDR3 DNA is TGTGCCAGTAGTACAGCAACAGGGATCAGCAATCAGCCCCAGCATTTT. Residues: CASSTATGISNQPQHF.

The chain links TRBV7-2 to TRBJ2-1, with 9 bases fitting TRBD2. Germline CDR1 is SGHTA and CDR2 is FQGNSA. This CDR3 has 14 amino acids. V shed 5 bases and J 6 bases; nucleotides not matched to a gene: 5. CDR3 nucleotides: TGTGCCAGCAGCCAAGCGGGGGGTCGCAATGAGCAGTTCTTC. As protein: CASSQAGGRNEQFF.